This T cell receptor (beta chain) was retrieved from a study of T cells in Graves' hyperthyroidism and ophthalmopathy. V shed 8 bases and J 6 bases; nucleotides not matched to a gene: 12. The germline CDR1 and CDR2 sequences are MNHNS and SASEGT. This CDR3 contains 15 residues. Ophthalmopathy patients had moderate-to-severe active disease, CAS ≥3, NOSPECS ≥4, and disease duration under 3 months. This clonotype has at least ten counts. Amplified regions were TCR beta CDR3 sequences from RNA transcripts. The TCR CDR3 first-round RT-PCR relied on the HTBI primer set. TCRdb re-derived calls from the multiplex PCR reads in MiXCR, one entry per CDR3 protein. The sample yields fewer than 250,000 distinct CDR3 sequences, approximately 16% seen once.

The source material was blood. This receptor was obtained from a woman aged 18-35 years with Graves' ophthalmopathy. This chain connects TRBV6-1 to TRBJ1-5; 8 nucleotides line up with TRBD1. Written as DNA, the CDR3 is TGTGCCAGCCCTCCCCTCGGACAGGGCGTTCAGCCCCAGCATTTT. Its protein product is CASPPLGQGVQPQHF.